This T cell receptor (beta chain) was obtained from a study of early T cells in non-severe SARS-CoV-2 infection. The study, taken as a whole, reports: Comparison of clonotypes with VDJdb favored anti-spike CD8 responses while missing private and CD4 specificities.

TCRdb called the 5' RACE reads again in MiXCR, with one record for every CDR3 protein. The sample consists of some 80,000 distinct CDR3 sequences, roughly 12% of them appearing once. This clonotype was counted between two and nine times. No antigen is known for it. This sample comprised whole blood, obtained at baseline. The TCR originated in an adult who was a healthcare worker with PCR-confirmed SARS-CoV-2 infection or an uninfected control (not recorded which). The donor label of this sample is uncertain.

The CDR3 region has the DNA TGTGCCAGCTCACCGCCGGCGGGAGAGACCCAGTACTTC. Translating gives CASSPPAGETQYF. The chain uses TRBV18 and TRBJ2-5; D is perhaps TRBD2 (5 bases). V shed 3 bases and J shed 4 bases, with 9 bases lying between them. The CDR3 runs 13 residues. CDR1 and CDR2 from the germline V gene are KGHSH and LQKENI. Complete variable domain (other parts from reference TRBV18 and TRBJ2-5): NAGVMQNPRHLVRRRGQEARLRCSPMKGHSHVYWYRQLPEEGLKFMVYLQKENIIDESGMPKERFSAEFPKEGPSILRIQQVVRGDSAAYFCASSPPAGETQYFGPGTRLLVL.